Listed below are T cell receptor beta chains from one sample, sequenced in a study of blood T cell repertoires in COVID-19. Profiled with immunoSEQ multiplex PCR; TCRdb holds only in-frame clones, not every one. The sample lists 150,000 to 200,000 clones, around 81% occurring once. Sequences were obtained from peripheral blood. Receptors originate from a man aged 55 to 69 with active or convalescent COVID-19. CDR3s include the opening cysteine and the closing phenylalanine or tryptophan. A D gene is named only where the DNA matches it firmly. The size entry is marked missing in some rows and otherwise reads once, few, many or a size class.

V gene	clone size	J gene	D gene	CDR3 DNA	CDR3 protein
TRBV24-1	-	TRBJ2-1	-	TGTGCCACCAGTGACCCCGACAGTAGCTCCTACAATGAGCAGTTCTTC	CATSDPDSSSYNEQFF
TRBV7-9	-	TRBJ2-7	TRBD2	TGTGCCAGCAGCTTAGCTTATCTGGGTAGCGGGGGGCCTATCTACGAGCAGTACTTC	CASSLAYLGSGGPIYEQYF
TRBV5-1	few	TRBJ2-7	TRBD2	TGCGCCAGCAGCTACGGGACTAGCGGGATGAACGAGCAGTACTTC	CASSYGTSGMNEQYF
TRBV11-2	-	TRBJ1-5	TRBD1	TGTGCCAGCAGCCTTACAGGGGGCAATCAGCCCCAGCATTTT	CASSLTGGNQPQHF
TRBV5-4	few	TRBJ2-2	-	TGTGCCAGCAACTTGGAGGCTAGCGGGGAGCTGTTTTTT	CASNLEASGELFF
TRBV7-9	-	TRBJ1-6	TRBD1	TGTGCCAGCAGCTCTACAGGGGGGAATTCACCCCTCCACTTT	CASSSTGGNSPLHF
TRBV5-1	-	TRBJ2-1	-	TGCGCCAGCAGCTCTCTAGCGGGCCAGGGGGGTGAGCAGTTCTTC	CASSSLAGQGGEQFF
TRBV7-9	-	TRBJ1-1	-	TGTGCCAGCAGCTTAGCGAGACAGATTAACACTGAAGCTTTCTTT	CASSLARQINTEAFF
TRBV2	-	TRBJ2-2	-	TGTGCCAGCAGTCCTAACACCGGGGAGCTGTTTTTT	CASSPNTGELFF
TRBV29-1	-	TRBJ2-5	-	TGCAGCGTGGGACATCGGTTCCAAGAGACCCAGTACTTC	CSVGHRFQETQYF
TRBV2	-	TRBJ2-1	TRBD2	TGTGCCAGCAGTAGGGCTAGCGGGAGGGTGAATGAGCAGTTCTTC	CASSRASGRVNEQFF
TRBV9	-	TRBJ2-1	TRBD2	TGTGCCAGCAGCGTAGCTACTAGCGGGGGGTACAATGAGCAGTTCTTC	CASSVATSGGYNEQFF
TRBV5-1	-	TRBJ2-5	-	TGCGCCAGCAGCTTCGGGCAGGGGCAAGAGACCCAGTACTTC	CASSFGQGQETQYF
TRBV2	once	TRBJ2-5	TRBD2	TGTGCCAGCAGGCGAGACGTTAGCGGGGGCCGGGGTGAGACCCAGTACTTC	CASRRDVSGGRGETQYF
TRBV7-9	-	TRBJ2-5	TRBD1	TGTGCCAGCAGCTTAGTTGGACAGGGAAGTGAGACCCAGTACTTC	CASSLVGQGSETQYF
TRBV10-1	few	TRBJ2-7	TRBD2	TGCGCCAGGTTCTCTAGCGGGGAATCCTACGAGCAGTACTTC	CARFSSGESYEQYF
TRBV9	-	TRBJ2-1	-	TGTGCCAGCAGCGTAGTGATAGGGGTATACAATGAGCAGTTCTTC	CASSVVIGVYNEQFF
TRBV3-1/TRBV3-2	few	TRBJ2-1	-	TGTGCCAGCAGCCAAGATTCTAGCAATGAGCAGTTCTTC	CASSQDSSNEQFF
TRBV5-1	-	TRBJ2-3	TRBD2	TGCGCCAGCAGCTTTAGCGGGGGCCCCACAGATACGCAGTATTTT	CASSFSGGPTDTQYF
TRBV24-1	few	TRBJ1-2	TRBD1	TGTGCCACCAGTGATTGGACACAGGGGATCGGCGGTGGCTACACCTTC	CATSDWTQGIGGGYTF
TRBV18	once	TRBJ2-5	TRBD1	TGTGCCAGCTCACCAAGGGACAGGGCCCGCCAAGAGACCCAGTACTTC	CASSPRDRARQETQYF
TRBV29-1	-	TRBJ2-3	TRBD2	TGCAGCGTTACCCTGCGGGAGGGCCGATCAGATACGCAGTATTTT	CSVTLREGRSDTQYF
TRBV7-2	-	TRBJ1-5	-	TGTGCCAGCAGCTCAGTGGGGGGGTGGCAGCCCCAGCATTTT	CASSSVGGWQPQHF
TRBV12-3/TRBV12-4	few	TRBJ1-2	-	TGTGCCAGCAGTTCCGGGCAGGGGTATGGCTACACCTTC	CASSSGQGYGYTF
TRBV21-1	-	TRBJ1-5	-	TGTGCCAGCACCTCAGGGGGTAATCAGCCCCAGCATTTT	CASTSGGNQPQHF
TRBV5-1	-	TRBJ2-5	TRBD2	TGCGCCAGCAGCTTGGGTGCGGGGGGGGCGCAGGAGACCCAGTACTTC	CASSLGAGGAQETQYF
TRBV4-1	-	TRBJ2-2	-	TGCGCCAGCAGCCAAGTTCTTTCGACATACATGAACACCGGGGAGCTGTTTTTT	CASSQVLSTYMNTGELFF
TRBV28	-	TRBJ1-1	-	TGTGCCAGCAGTTTATCAGGGGCCAACACTGAAGCTTTCTTT	CASSLSGANTEAFF
TRBV10-2	few	TRBJ1-1	TRBD1	TGCGCCACCGGACAGGGAGGCGACACTGAAGCTTTCTTT	CATGQGGDTEAFF
TRBV5-4	-	TRBJ2-1	-	TGTGCCAGCAGTCAGGACACTATTAGCTACAATGAGCAGTTCTTC	CASSQDTISYNEQFF
TRBV12-3/TRBV12-4	-	TRBJ1-2	TRBD1	TGTGCCAGCAGTTCAGGGACAGTCTATGGCTACACCTTC	CASSSGTVYGYTF
TRBV10-3	once	TRBJ1-2	TRBD1	TGTGCCATCAGTGAGTCGAGAGACAGGGTGAATGGCTACACCTTC	CAISESRDRVNGYTF
TRBV5-1	-	TRBJ1-2	-	TGCGCCAGCAGTCGAGGGGAGGGATTTAACTATGGCTACACCTTC	CASSRGEGFNYGYTF
TRBV3-1/TRBV3-2	-	TRBJ2-3	TRBD2	TGTGCCAGCAGCCACCGGAGGACTAGCGGGGAAGATACGCAGTATTTT	CASSHRRTSGEDTQYF
TRBV10-3	-	TRBJ1-1	-	TGTGCCATCAGTACTCAGGGAGGGAACACTGAAGCTTTCTTT	CAISTQGGNTEAFF
TRBV7-9	-	TRBJ2-1	TRBD2	TGTGCCAGCAGCTTAACCCTAGCGGTCTACAATGAGCAGTTCTTC	CASSLTLAVYNEQFF
TRBV7-3	-	TRBJ1-1	TRBD1	TGTGCCAGCAGTCTTACCCCTCCCGGGACAGGGAACACTGAAGCTTTCTTT	CASSLTPPGTGNTEAFF
TRBV7-2	-	TRBJ2-1	TRBD1	TGTGCCAGCAGCCCAGGGGGCTCCACCAATGAGCAGTTCTTC	CASSPGGSTNEQFF
TRBV12-2	-	TRBJ1-1	-	TGTGCAAGTCGCCCGGGACAGGCGGGCACTGAAGCTTTCTTT	CASRPGQAGTEAFF
TRBV4-1	-	TRBJ1-2	-	TGCGCCAGCAGCCAAGGAGAACAGGGTAGGAGGCTGGGCTACACCTTC	CASSQGEQGRRLGYTF
TRBV19	-	TRBJ2-2	TRBD2	TGTGCCAGTACAGGGGCGGGGGGCGCCTTAACGAACACCGGGGAGCTGTTTTTT	CASTGAGGALTNTGELFF
TRBV28	-	TRBJ1-2	-	TGTGCCAGCAGTTTAGCCCCTAGGGGCTATGGCTACACCTTC	CASSLAPRGYGYTF
TRBV19	-	TRBJ1-2	-	TGTGCCAGTATGGAGGGAGGGCACTATGGCTACACCTTC	CASMEGGHYGYTF
TRBV18	-	TRBJ2-2	-	TGTGCCAGCTCACCACCGGTTCGGAGCACCGGGGAGCTGTTTTTT	CASSPPVRSTGELFF
TRBV15	-	TRBJ1-1	-	TGTGCCACCAGCAGAGGACAGACCACTGAAGCTTTCTTT	CATSRGQTTEAFF
TRBV18	few	TRBJ1-2	-	TGTGCCAGCTCTTATGGGCGTGGCTACACCTTC	CASSYGRGYTF